These T cell receptor beta chains were read from a single sample in a study of CD8 T cells in ankylosing spondylitis. TCRdb fed the 5' RACE reads into MiXCR, producing one record per CDR3 protein. The sample has some 250,000 distinct CDR3 sequences, 24% seen once. Sequenced input: blood, either unsorted or a sorted T cell fraction (not recorded which). These receptors were taken from a male donor with ankylosing spondylitis or in good health (not recorded which). The CDR3 runs from the conserved cysteine through the conserved F or W. A D gene is named only where the DNA matches it firmly. A row's size may be missing; if present it is once, few, many or a size class.

clone size	D gene	V gene	J gene	CDR3 DNA	CDR3 protein
.	.	TRBV20-1	TRBJ2-7	TGCAGTGCTCCACAACCAGGCAAAGGACGCGAGCAGTACTTC	CSAPQPGKGREQYF
.	.	TRBV3-1	TRBJ2-1	TGTGCCAGCACTCCCCGACCTACCAAGGGGGGGAGGGATGAGCAGTTCTTC	CASTPRPTKGGRDEQFF
many	.	TRBV7-2	TRBJ2-3	TGTGCCAGCAGCTTATTAGCAACAGGGACGCGCACAGATACGCAGTATTTT	CASSLLATGTRTDTQYF
.	.	TRBV20-1	TRBJ1-1	TGCAGTGCTAGAGATCTCCTGGGGGCTTGGACTGAAGCTTTCTTT	CSARDLLGAWTEAFF
.	.	TRBV12-3/TRBV12-4	TRBJ2-1	TGTGCCAGCAGTATGCTTCCAGGGTACAATGAGCAGTTCTTC	CASSMLPGYNEQFF
.	.	TRBV20-1	TRBJ2-1	TGCAGTGCTAGGGGCGTGGTACAGGCTTCCTACAATGAGCAGTTCTTC	CSARGVVQASYNEQFF
.	.	TRBV29-1	TRBJ2-7	TGCAGCGTTGAAGGTCAGGGGGGGTACGAGCAGTACTTC	CSVEGQGGYEQYF
.	.	TRBV6-6	TRBJ2-3	TGTGCCAGCAGCGGGGTTATAGATACGCAGTATTTT	CASSGVIDTQYF
many	TRBD1	TRBV28	TRBJ2-2	TGTGCCAGCAGGCGGACAGGAGGTACGAGGGAGCTGTTTTTT	CASRRTGGTRELFF
few	TRBD1	TRBV12-3/TRBV12-4	TRBJ1-2	TGTGCCAGCAGTTTAGACCGACAGGGGGGGAATGGCTACACCTTC	CASSLDRQGGNGYTF
.	.	TRBV20-1	TRBJ2-5	TGCAGTGCTAGGCAGGGGGGCAATGCGTACCAAGAGACCCAGTACTTC	CSARQGGNAYQETQYF
.	.	TRBV7-6	TRBJ2-5	TGTGCCAGCAGCTTCACAGACGGGAAAGGGACCCAGTACTTC	CASSFTDGKGTQYF
few	TRBD2	TRBV10-3	TRBJ2-1	TGTGCCATCAGTGAGTCCAGCGAACTAGCGGGGTTTGAGCAGTTCTTC	CAISESSELAGFEQFF
.	.	TRBV12-3/TRBV12-4	TRBJ2-7	TGTGCCAGCAATTCCGGTGGAATTTACGAGCAGTACTTC	CASNSGGIYEQYF
.	.	TRBV20-1	TRBJ2-3	TGCAGTGCGGCCAGAGACACAGATACGCAGTATTTT	CSAARDTDTQYF
many	.	TRBV5-6	TRBJ2-3	TGTGCCAGCAGCTTTTCAGGGCGATCCACAGATACGCAGTATTTT	CASSFSGRSTDTQYF
few	TRBD1	TRBV20-1	TRBJ2-4	TGCAGTGCTGTGGACAGGGGGCCCAAAAACATTCAGTACTTC	CSAVDRGPKNIQYF
many	.	TRBV12-3/TRBV12-4	TRBJ2-2	TGTGCCAGCAGTTACAGACAGGGAGGAGGAACCGGGGAGCTGTTTTTT	CASSYRQGGGTGELFF
few	.	TRBV2	TRBJ2-1	TGTGCCAGCAGGGGGGGCGCATACAATGAGCAGTTCTTC	CASRGGAYNEQFF
few	TRBD1	TRBV12-3/TRBV12-4	TRBJ1-2	TGTGCCAGCAGCTACGACAGGGTAGGAGGCTACACCTTC	CASSYDRVGGYTF
many	.	TRBV20-1	TRBJ2-5	TGCAGTGCTAGAAGTCGGGCAGGGAGTAGGGAGACCCAGTACTTC	CSARSRAGSRETQYF
many	.	TRBV7-8	TRBJ2-7	TGTGCCAGCAGCTTTGACTACGAGCAGTACTTC	CASSFDYEQYF
many	.	TRBV28	TRBJ2-1	TGTGCCAGCAGTCCCGCATTGGCCTACAATGAGCAGTTCTTC	CASSPALAYNEQFF
many	.	TRBV6-5	TRBJ1-1	TGTGCCAGCGTGCGGGGCACTGAAGCTTTCTTT	CASVRGTEAFF
few	TRBD2	TRBV29-1	TRBJ2-5	TGCAGCGTTGGAGCCGGGGGGATACAAGAGACCCAGTACTTC	CSVGAGGIQETQYF
many	TRBD1	TRBV7-9	TRBJ2-1	TGTGCCAGCTTACAAGAAGGGGACAGGGGCCTTGGTGAGCAGTTCTTC	CASLQEGDRGLGEQFF
many	.	TRBV4-1	TRBJ2-1	TGCGCCAGCAGCTCCCTAGTTAGAGGGAGAGGTGAGCAGTTCTTC	CASSSLVRGRGEQFF
.	TRBD1	TRBV12-3/TRBV12-4	TRBJ2-4	TGTGCCAGCAGTGCCTACGGCGGCAGGGGGAGAATAGCCAAAAACATTCAGTACTTC	CASSAYGGRGRIAKNIQYF
.	.	TRBV12-3/TRBV12-4	TRBJ2-7	TGTGCCAGCAGTTTTCATAGGGCAGCGGAGCACTTC	CASSFHRAAEHF
many	TRBD2	TRBV20-1	TRBJ2-3	TGCAGTGCTAGGAGAGGGAGCGGGGGGGCAGGAGATACGCAGTATTTT	CSARRGSGGAGDTQYF
.	.	TRBV15	TRBJ2-7	TGTGCCACCAGCGAAAGAAAGCAGTTTTCCTACGAGCAGTACTTC	CATSERKQFSYEQYF
few	.	TRBV12-3/TRBV12-4	TRBJ2-4	TGTGCCAGCAGTCCCCTAGGGGGGAACATTCAGTACTTC	CASSPLGGNIQYF
few	.	TRBV6-1	TRBJ2-5	TGTGCCAGCAGAGTACAGGGACGAGAGACCCAGTACTTC	CASRVQGRETQYF
.	TRBD2	TRBV7-2	TRBJ2-5	TGTGCCAGCAGCCGAAATATAGCGGGGGGGCAAGAGACCCAGTACTTC	CASSRNIAGGQETQYF
many	TRBD1	TRBV29-1	TRBJ1-2	TGCAGCGTTGGACAGGGGTCGGCTGGCTACACCTTC	CSVGQGSAGYTF
few	.	TRBV28	TRBJ1-5	TGTGCCAGCAACCTCGATGGTCCCCAGCATTTT	CASNLDGPQHF
many	.	TRBV6-5	TRBJ1-6	TGTGCCAGCAGTTACTCGCCAGGAGGCAATTCACCCCTCCACTTT	CASSYSPGGNSPLHF
few	.	TRBV20-1	TRBJ1-4	TGCAGTGCGATAGGGGCGCGAGAAAAACTGTTTTTT	CSAIGAREKLFF